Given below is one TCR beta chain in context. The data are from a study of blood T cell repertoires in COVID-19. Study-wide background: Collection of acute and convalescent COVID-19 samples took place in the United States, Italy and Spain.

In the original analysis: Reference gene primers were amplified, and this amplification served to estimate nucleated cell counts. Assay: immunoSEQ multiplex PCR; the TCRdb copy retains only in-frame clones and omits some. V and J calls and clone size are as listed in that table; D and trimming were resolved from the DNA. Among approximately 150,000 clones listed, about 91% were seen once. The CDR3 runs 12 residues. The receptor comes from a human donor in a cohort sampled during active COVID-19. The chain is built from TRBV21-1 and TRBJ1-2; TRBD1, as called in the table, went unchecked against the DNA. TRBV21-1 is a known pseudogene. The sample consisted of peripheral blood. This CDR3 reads CASSTGTEGYTF. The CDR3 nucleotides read TGTGCCAGCAGCACTGGGACAGAAGGCTACACCTTC.